This TCR beta chain was recorded in a study of long-term antiretroviral therapy in people with HIV. Germline-derived CDR1 and CDR2 are SGHKS and YYEKEE (reference sequence). Between the trimmed V and J ends, which lost 0 bases and 1 base, there was a span of 11 bases. The CDR3 consists of 16 residues. Each HIV participant was treated in the United States. Every specimen held between roughly 0.85-10 million cryopreserved PBMC. These were thawed and washed before DNA extraction. Researchers report immunoSEQ v3.0 was run at survey level. Repertoires were generated with immunoSEQ multiplex PCR, while TCRdb's copy carries only in-frame clones and drops some. The table records 40,000 or so clones, roughly 87% of them present only once.

The chain joins TRBV5-5 to TRBJ2-1; no clear D. The TCR was taken from a man aged 18-30 years with HIV. Specimen: unsorted PBMCs, collected 1 year after starting antiretroviral therapy. The CDR3 sequence: CASSLGWFSSYNEQFF. CDR3 DNA sequence: TGTGCCAGCAGCTTGGGCTGGTTTAGTTCCTACAATGAGCAGTTCTTC. The full variable domain, rest sourced from reference TRBV5-5 and TRBJ2-1, is DAGVTQSPTHLIKTRGQQVTLRCSPISGHKSVSWYQQVLGQGPQFIFQYYEKEERGRGNFPDRFSARQFPNYSSELNVNALLLGDSALYLCASSLGWFSSYNEQFFGPGTRLTVL.